This T cell receptor beta chain was retrieved from a study of human T cells and chemical hapten exposure. Study as a whole: TCR yields per sample varied mostly from small pooled library volume differences.

This clonotype was seen repeatedly, ten times or more. Antigen specificity is unknown. The study's library attached unique molecular identifiers to single cDNA molecules. TCRdb re-analysed the RACE reads in MiXCR, keeping a single row per CDR3 protein. The table lists 300,000 to 450,000 distinct CDR3 sequences, 4% to 6% of them singletons. V was pared by 4 bases and J by 5 bases, with 6 bases of the junction left unmatched. From germline, CDR1 is SGHVS and CDR2 FQNEAQ. This CDR3 has 16 amino acids. Study-wide results and caveats: TCRs above 1 in 1000 frequency stayed constant with DPC sensitization.

This sample's time point: pre-sensitization, week 0. Treatment described: therapeutic diphenylcyclopropenone sensitization with weekly scalp DPC. Before extraction, the whole blood was not fractionated, and total RNA was taken from it. This sequence joins TRBV7-8 and TRBJ2-5; the match to TRBD2 covers 14 bases. The receptor comes from a woman between 45 and 65 years old with alopecia areata. Some clones in this sample may be carry-over from other donors' samples. This specimen was whole blood, taken in connection with sensitization to the hapten diphenylcyclopropenone (DPC). The chain's CDR3 is CASSSTSGGGLETQYF. The CDR3 nucleotides are TGTGCCAGCAGCTCGACTAGCGGGGGGGGTTTGGAGACCCAGTACTTC.